The clone carrying this T cell receptor (beta chain) was counted many times. Antigen: not known. The sample originates from a study of T-cell reconstitution after alpha-beta-depleted transplantation in children. Findings of the study overall: Hyperexpanded clones declined; after one year, newly produced T cells mostly supplied diversity. Expanded clones from the graft, numbering several hundred, reportedly supplied alpha-beta T cells about two months after transplant.

Trimming at V came to 5 bases and at J to 6 bases, leaving 5 bases not matched to a gene. The CDR3 runs to 15 residues. TCRbeta library preparation incorporated unique molecular identifiers. Using its own MiXCR run on the PCR reads, TCRdb lists one record per CDR3 protein. This table has approximately 650,000 distinct CDR3 sequences, around 14% appearing once. Specimen: PBMCs, collected before TCRalphabeta/CD19-depleted stem cell transplant. This sequence originates from a girl aged 2 to 10 with congenital amegakaryocytic thrombocytopenia, due to receive a stem cell transplant. This chain connects TRBV12-3 or TRBV12-4 to TRBJ2-2; 11 nucleotides line up with TRBD2. In nucleotides, the CDR3 is TGTGCCAGCAGTAAACTAGCGGGAGCGTCCGGGGAGCTGTTTTTT. This codes for CASSKLAGASGELFF.